The following is a T cell receptor beta chain sequence with its context. The J segment lost 4 bases and the V segment lost 6 bases, leaving 6 bases of the junction unmatched. The CDR3 has 14 residues. CDR1 and CDR2 (germline): LGHNT, FRNRAP. Original processing notes: Scientists estimated how many nucleated cells there were by amplifying reference gene primers. Assay used: immunoSEQ multiplex PCR; TCRdb lists only in-frame clones, some missing. The V and J calls and clone size are taken from that table; D and trimming were inferred from the DNA. The data show about 230,000 clones, approximately 88% seen once. This sample was included in a study of blood T cell repertoires in COVID-19. The overall study: Spain, Italy and the United States supplied samples that represented acute and convalescent COVID-19. PBMCs, B-cell-depleted T cells, or T cells were the source of the cDNA or gDNA that made up the material.

This sequence originates from a middle-aged man with acute or convalescent COVID-19. J is TRBJ1-2 and V is TRBV12-5, with 9 bases lining up with TRBD1. The sequencing sample was made of peripheral blood. CDR3 amino acids: CASGPDRGGYGYTF. The CDR3 DNA reads as TGTGCTAGTGGACCGGACAGGGGAGGCTATGGCTACACCTTC.